This entry is about one TCR beta chain. Its antigen is unknown. No base-level quality is on record; no much larger clone is a single base apart. The immunoSEQ Assay, a bias-controlled multiplex PCR, was used to amplify TCRbeta CDR3 regions from genomic DNA. The source study handled its data this way. The number of nucleated cells in each sample was estimated by amplification of reference gene primers within the assay. To quantify the absolute abundance of each unique TCRbeta CDR3 rearrangement, sequence reads were collapsed and filtered. For each sample, productive Simpson clonality was calculated as the square root of Simpson's diversity index across productive rearrangements. The source is immuneACCESS, and TCRdb retained only in-frame sequences with V and J called. Part of the clones is not carried over; for the studies checked, unresolved V genes explain less than half of this, and the remainder is unexplained. V and J calls and clone size are copied from that table; D and trimming were computed from the DNA. This sample holds a few hundred thousand clones; 86% were observed only once. The ten largest clones take up 3.6% of the sample.

The sample comes from a study of blood T cell repertoires in COVID-19 (dated by TCRdb to between 2020 and 2021). At the level of the whole study: Samples from collaborators originated in the United States, Italy and Spain and spanned both the acute and convalescent phases of COVID-19. Subjects who had been exposed to COVID-19, were actively infected with it, or had recovered from it provided the deeply sampled blood TCRbeta repertoires that made up the dataset. The repertoires were released in a freely available public database intended as a resource for research on the immune response to SARS-CoV-2. Samples were obtained from the ongoing ImmuneRACE study (first 160 participants) and from some 1,300 subjects provided by 6 global collaborators. Where HLA class I and class II types were available, the types were taken from metadata supplied by the sample provider, not from assay-based typing. The material from the prospective study consisted of cDNA or gDNA derived from T cells, B-cell-depleted T cells, or PBMCs. Sample metadata almost always included a de-identified subject ID, COVID-19 status, age in years and sex.

CDR1 and CDR2, looked up from the germline V gene, are MNHEY and SVGAGI. From the cysteine up to the phenylalanine, the CDR3 has a length of 14 residues. The kept DNA is CDR3 alone, 42 bases in frame from the first base. V was cut back by 5 bases and J by 5 bases, leaving a gap of 13 bases between them. Points the paper makes about the study in general: The quantity of clinical and demographic metadata differed by source and by participant and was supplied without curation.

The collaborating institutions used their own protocols to collect whole blood in K2EDTA tubes. For TCRbeta analysis, collaborators shipped samples as frozen whole blood, isolated PBMCs, or DNA extracted from either of those sample types. The rearranged segments are TRBV6-5 and TRBJ1-5, with TRBD1 perhaps the D gene, on 5 matching bases. Specimen: peripheral blood. The source is a man between 18 and 29 years old with active or convalescent COVID-19. The DNA sequence reads TGTGCCAGCAGTCCAAACGGGGGGGATCAGCCCCAGCATTTT. This encodes CASSPNGGDQPQHF.